A single sample is the source of the 15 T cell receptor beta chains below, sequenced in a study of blood T cell repertoires in COVID-19. This table comes from immunoSEQ multiplex PCR, and its TCRdb copy is limited to in-frame clones, with some not included. Of around 140,000 clones listed, roughly 90% are singletons. The sample comprised peripheral blood. The receptors come from a man aged 65-85 years with active COVID-19.

The chain couples TRBV18 to TRBJ1-2; D gene ambiguous. There are 13 residues in the CDR3. The V end was cut by 0 bases, the J end by 8 bases, with 10 bases between. Germline lookup yields CDR1 KGHSH and CDR2 LQKENI. CDR3 nucleotides: TGTGCCAGCTCACCACCGGATCTGGGCGGCTACACCTTC. The encoded protein is CASSPPDLGGYTF. Full variable domain (remainder filled in from reference TRBV18 and TRBJ1-2): NAGVMQNPRHLVRRRGQEARLRCSPMKGHSHVYWYRQLPEEGLKFMVYLQKENIIDESGMPKERFSAEFPKEGPSILRIQQVVRGDSAAYFCASSPPDLGGYTFGSGTRLTVV.

This clone was detected once. The J gene is TRBJ2-1, the V gene TRBV9; D is uncertain. This CDR3 is 15 amino acids long. CDR1 is SGDLS and CDR2 is YYNGEE in the germline V gene. V lost 0 bases to trimming and J lost 1 base, with 8 bases between them. Here the CDR3 DNA reads TGTGCCAGCAGCGTAGGTGGGCCTTCCTACAATGAGCAGTTCTTC. Its translation is CASSVGGPSYNEQFF.

This sequence joins TRBV9 and TRBJ1-3, with a tentative D call TRBD1 (6 bases). Per the germline V gene, CDR1 is SGDLS and CDR2 is YYNGEE. The ends were cut back, 2 bases at V and 0 bases at J, with 9 bases in the middle. The CDR3 is made up of 15 amino acids. CDR3 sequence: CASSVTGTSGNTIYF. The CDR3 DNA reads as TGTGCCAGCAGCGTCACAGGGACCTCTGGAAACACCATATATTTT.

The gene calls are TRBV7-3 and TRBJ2-1, with TRBD2 identical over 13 bases. The junction had 8 bases not matched to a gene; V was cut back by 5 bases and J by 7 bases. The germline V gene encodes CDR1 SGHTA and CDR2 FQGTGA. The CDR3 is 16 residues long. The CDR3 spells CASSLTPGLAGNEQFF. In nucleotides, the CDR3 is TGTGCCAGCAGCCTGACGCCGGGACTAGCGGGGAATGAGCAGTTCTTC.

The chain links TRBV2 to TRBJ1-1, with 9 bases that match TRBD1. With 9 bases clipped from V and 1 base from J, the junction kept 3 bases outside the gene matches. The CDR3 sequence is 13 residues long. The V gene's germline CDR1 is SNHLY and CDR2 FYNNEI. CDR3 bases: TGTGCCAGTCGGGACAGGGCGAACACTGAAGCTTTCTTT. Translation gives CASRDRANTEAFF.

This sequence joins TRBV28 and TRBJ1-2; D possibly corresponds to TRBD1 (5 bases). Germline V gene data show CDR1 as MDHEN and CDR2 as SYDVKM. V lost 6 bases to trimming and J lost 4 bases, with 18 bases between them. The CDR3 extends over 15 amino acids. The CDR3 DNA sequence: TGTGCCAGCAGAACCCCCTCAGGGATCGTCTATGGCTACACCTTC. Translating it yields CASRTPSGIVYGYTF.

The V call is TRBV2, the J call TRBJ1-5; 8 nucleotides line up with TRBD1. Germline V CDR1 and CDR2: SNHLY, FYNNEI. V trimming: 7 bases; J trimming: 1 base; junction bases outside the gene matches: 3. This CDR3 region has 14 residues. CDR3 sequence reads: CASTGQGSNQPQHF. CDR3 nucleotide sequence: TGTGCCAGCACTGGACAGGGAAGCAATCAGCCCCAGCATTTT. Full variable domain (remainder filled in from reference TRBV2 and TRBJ1-5): EPEVTQTPSHQVTQMGQEVILRCVPISNHLYFYWYRQILGQKVEFLVSFYNNEISEKSEIFDDQFSVERPDGSNFTLKIRSTKLEDSAMYFCASTGQGSNQPQHFGDGTRLSIL.

As regards this clone: This sample includes further DNA sequences coding for the same CDR3. The DNA for the CDR3 is TGCGCCAGCAGCCCTCTAGCGGGAGCACGAAATGAGCAGTTCTTC. It is translated as CASSPLAGARNEQFF. V and J are TRBV5-1 and TRBJ2-1; 10 nucleotides line up with TRBD2. Trimming at V came to 4 bases and at J to 7 bases, leaving 8 bases not matched to a gene. This CDR3 has 15 amino acids. Germline loops: CDR1 SGHRS, CDR2 YFSETQ.

This chain links TRBV4-3 with TRBJ2-7; 8 bases map to TRBD1. The J segment lost 4 bases and the V segment lost 0 bases, leaving 5 bases of the junction unmatched. CDR3 length: 15 amino acids. Germline V gives CDR1 LGHNA, CDR2 YSLEER. Here the CDR3 DNA reads TGCGCCAGCAGCCAAGAACAGGGGGATTGGTACGAGCAGTACTTC. Protein sequence: CASSQEQGDWYEQYF.

CDR3: CASSEIGGLITDTQYF. CDR3 bases: TGTGCCAGCAGTGAAATAGGGGGACTAATCACAGATACGCAGTATTTT. The chain employs TRBV6-1 and TRBJ2-3; D is perhaps TRBD2 (7 bases). Deletions cut 2 bases from V and 2 bases from J, with 14 bases between. CDR3 size: 16 residues. CDR1 is MNHNS, CDR2 SASEGT, per germline.

This chain connects TRBV28 to TRBJ2-7; a possible D gene is TRBD2 (6 bases). Germline V gene data show CDR1 as MDHEN and CDR2 as SYDVKM. V gave up 6 bases and J gave up 0 bases, with 12 bases separating them. The length of the CDR3 is 14 residues. CDR3 in DNA: TGTGCCAGCAGCCCCCCCGGGAGCTCCTACGAGCAGTACTTC. Amino acids: CASSPPGSSYEQYF.

The chain combines TRBV27 with TRBJ2-1; 7 bases fit TRBD2. Germline V gene data show CDR1 as MNHEY and CDR2 as SMNVEV (reference sequence). The junction had 6 bases not matched to a gene; V was cut back by 7 bases and J by 3 bases. The CDR3 has 14 amino acids. The CDR3 sequence is CASMGGRSYNEQFF. CDR3 in DNA: TGTGCCAGCATGGGCGGGAGAAGCTACAATGAGCAGTTCTTC.

The chain combines TRBV6-1 with TRBJ1-2; D may be TRBD1 (5 bases). Germline V gene lookup returns CDR1 MNHNS and CDR2 SASEGT. The V gene lost 2 bases and the J gene lost 0 bases, with 10 bases spanning the gap. This CDR3 has 15 amino acids. The CDR3, as DNA: TGTGCCAGCAGTGAATTTTTAGGGGCTAACTATGGCTACACCTTC. Protein product: CASSEFLGANYGYTF.

The V gene is TRBV30, the J gene TRBJ2-1, with 10 bases that match TRBD2. After removal of 5 bases from V and 7 bases from J, the junction contained 8 bases not matched to a gene. This CDR3 has 14 residues. Per germline, CDR1 GTSNPN and CDR2 SVGIG (reference sequence). CDR3 loop: CAWAPGLAQNEQFF. The CDR3 DNA sequence: TGTGCCTGGGCCCCGGGACTAGCGCAGAATGAGCAGTTCTTC.

The V gene is TRBV4-3, the J gene TRBJ1-3, with D unclear. V dropped 1 base and J dropped 4 bases, with 14 bases sitting between them. Germline V gene data show CDR1 as LGHNA and CDR2 as YSLEER. This CDR3 is built from 16 residues. This chain's CDR3 is CASSQGLDFTGNTIYF. In DNA, the CDR3 is TGCGCCAGCAGCCAAGGATTGGACTTTACCGGAAACACCATATATTTT.